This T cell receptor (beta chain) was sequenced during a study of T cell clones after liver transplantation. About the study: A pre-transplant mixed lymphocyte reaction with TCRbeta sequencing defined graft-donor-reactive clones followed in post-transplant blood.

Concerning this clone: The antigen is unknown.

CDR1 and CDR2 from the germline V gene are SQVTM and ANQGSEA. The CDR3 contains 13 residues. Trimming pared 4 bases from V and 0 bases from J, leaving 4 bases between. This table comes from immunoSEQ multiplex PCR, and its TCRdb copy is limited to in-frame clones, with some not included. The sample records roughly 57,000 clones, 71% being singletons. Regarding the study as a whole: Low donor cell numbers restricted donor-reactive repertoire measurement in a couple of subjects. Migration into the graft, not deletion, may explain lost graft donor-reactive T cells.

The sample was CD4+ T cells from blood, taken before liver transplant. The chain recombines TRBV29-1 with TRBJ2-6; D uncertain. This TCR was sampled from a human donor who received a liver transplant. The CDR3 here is CSVGDSGANVLTF. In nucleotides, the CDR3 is TGCAGCGTTGGCGACTCTGGGGCCAACGTCCTGACTTTC.